This T cell receptor (beta chain) was observed in a study of blood T cell repertoires in COVID-19. Germline V CDR1 and CDR2: LNHDA, SQIVND (reference sequence). The length of the CDR3 is 12 residues. V lost 5 bases and J lost 6, with 10 bases in between. Some clones are missing from TCRdb's copy, which holds only in-frame ones; the method was immunoSEQ multiplex PCR. The data contain 250,000 or so clones, around 90% of them seen just once; the ten biggest clones take up under 4.5%. In its sample, this clone was seen a few times. The genes are TRBV19 and TRBJ1-2, with D possibly matching TRBD1 (5 bases). The sequence came from a woman aged 25 to 39 who had been exposed to COVID-19. The sequenced sample was PBMCs or T cells enriched from blood (not recorded which). CDR3 residues: CASSRWGHGYTF. For the CDR3, the DNA is TGTGCCAGTAGTCGATGGGGCCATGGCTACACCTTC.